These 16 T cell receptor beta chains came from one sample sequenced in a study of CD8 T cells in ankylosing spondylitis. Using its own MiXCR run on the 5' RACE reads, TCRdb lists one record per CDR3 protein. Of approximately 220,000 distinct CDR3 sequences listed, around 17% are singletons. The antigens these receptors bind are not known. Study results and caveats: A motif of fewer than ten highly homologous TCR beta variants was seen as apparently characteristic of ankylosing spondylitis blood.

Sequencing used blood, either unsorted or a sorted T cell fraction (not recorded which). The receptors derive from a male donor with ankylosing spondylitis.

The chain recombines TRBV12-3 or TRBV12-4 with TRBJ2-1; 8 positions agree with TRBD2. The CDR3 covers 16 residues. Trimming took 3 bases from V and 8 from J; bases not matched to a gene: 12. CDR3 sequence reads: CASSFGTSGGADEQFF. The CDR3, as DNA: TGTGCCAGCAGTTTCGGGACTAGTGGGGGGGCCGATGAGCAGTTCTTC.

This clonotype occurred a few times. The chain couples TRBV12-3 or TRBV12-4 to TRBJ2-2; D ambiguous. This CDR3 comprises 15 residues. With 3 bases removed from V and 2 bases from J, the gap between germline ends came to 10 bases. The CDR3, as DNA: TGTGCCAGCAGTTTCGGTACACCAAACACCGGGGAGCTGTTTTTT. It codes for CASSFGTPNTGELFF.

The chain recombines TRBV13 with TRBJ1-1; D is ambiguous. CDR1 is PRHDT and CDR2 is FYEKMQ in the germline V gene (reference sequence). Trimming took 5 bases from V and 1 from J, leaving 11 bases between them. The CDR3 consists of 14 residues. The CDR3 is CASSPESENTEAFF. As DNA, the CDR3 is TGTGCCAGCAGCCCAGAATCGGAGAACACTGAAGCTTTCTTT.

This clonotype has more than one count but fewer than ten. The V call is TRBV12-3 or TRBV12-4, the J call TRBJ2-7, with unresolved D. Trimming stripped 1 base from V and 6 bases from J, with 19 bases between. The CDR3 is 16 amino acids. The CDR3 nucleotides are TGTGCCAGCAGTTTAGTAGGTAGAAGTAACGTGGGCGAGCAGTACTTC. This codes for CASSLVGRSNVGEQYF.

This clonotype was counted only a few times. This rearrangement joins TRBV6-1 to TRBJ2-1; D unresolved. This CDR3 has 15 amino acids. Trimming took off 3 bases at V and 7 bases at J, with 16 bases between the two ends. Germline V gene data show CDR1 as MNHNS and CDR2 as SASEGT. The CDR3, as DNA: TGTGCCAGCAGTGAGCCGAAGAGGAGCCAGAATGAGCAGTTCTTC. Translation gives CASSEPKRSQNEQFF.

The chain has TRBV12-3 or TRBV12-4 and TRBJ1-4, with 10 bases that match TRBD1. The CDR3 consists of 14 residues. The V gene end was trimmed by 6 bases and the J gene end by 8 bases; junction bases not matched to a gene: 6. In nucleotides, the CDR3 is TGTGCCAGCAGCTGGGGACAGGGGTTCGAAAAACTGTTTTTT. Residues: CASSWGQGFEKLFF.

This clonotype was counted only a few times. CDR3 nucleotide sequence: TGCAGTGCTAGAGGGGCGTTAGCGGGGTTCGCAGAGACCCAGTACTTC. Translated, it gives CSARGALAGFAETQYF. The chain couples TRBV20-1 to TRBJ2-5; 8 nucleotides line up with TRBD2. This CDR3 contains 16 residues. Trimming took 1 base from V and 4 from J; bases not matched to a gene: 11. Germline V gene sequence: CDR1 DFQATT, CDR2 SNEGSKA (reference sequence).

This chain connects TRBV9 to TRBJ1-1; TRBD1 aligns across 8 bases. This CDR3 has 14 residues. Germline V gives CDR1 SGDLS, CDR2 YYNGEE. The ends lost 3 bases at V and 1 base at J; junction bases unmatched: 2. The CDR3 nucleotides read TGTGCCAGCAGCGACGGACAGGGGAACACTGAAGCTTTCTTT. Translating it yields CASSDGQGNTEAFF.

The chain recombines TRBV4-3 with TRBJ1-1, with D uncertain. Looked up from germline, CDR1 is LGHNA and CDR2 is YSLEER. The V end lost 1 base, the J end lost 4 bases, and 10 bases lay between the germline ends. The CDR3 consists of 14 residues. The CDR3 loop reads CASSQGGEGTEAFF. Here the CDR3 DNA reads TGCGCCAGCAGCCAAGGCGGGGAAGGCACTGAAGCTTTCTTT.

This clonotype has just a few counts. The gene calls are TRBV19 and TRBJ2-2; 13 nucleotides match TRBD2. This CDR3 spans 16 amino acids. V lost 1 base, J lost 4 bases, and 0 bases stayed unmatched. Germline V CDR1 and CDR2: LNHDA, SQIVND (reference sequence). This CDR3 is CASSIGLAGGTGELFF. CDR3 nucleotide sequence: TGTGCCAGTAGTATAGGACTAGCGGGAGGCACCGGGGAGCTGTTTTTT.

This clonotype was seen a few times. In nucleotides, the CDR3 is TGCAGCGCTGAGGGGCCAGGGGAAAGCTACGAGCAGTACTTC. Its translation is CSAEGPGESYEQYF. The rearrangement uses TRBV29-1 and TRBJ2-7; tentative D call: TRBD1 (6 bases). Germline loops: CDR1 SQVTM, CDR2 ANQGSEA. The CDR3 has 14 residues. V was clipped by 7 bases and J by 3 bases, with 19 bases between them.

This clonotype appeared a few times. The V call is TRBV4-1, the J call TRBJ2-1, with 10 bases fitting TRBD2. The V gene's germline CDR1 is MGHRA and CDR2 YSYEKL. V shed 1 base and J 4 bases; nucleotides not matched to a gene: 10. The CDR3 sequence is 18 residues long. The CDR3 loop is CASSQVLAGAYPYNEQFF. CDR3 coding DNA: TGCGCCAGCAGCCAAGTGCTAGCGGGGGCCTATCCGTACAATGAGCAGTTCTTC.

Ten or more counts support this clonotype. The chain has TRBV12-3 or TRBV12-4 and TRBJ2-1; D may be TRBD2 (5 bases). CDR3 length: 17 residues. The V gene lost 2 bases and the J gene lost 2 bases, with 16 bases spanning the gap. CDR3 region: CASSLLGVTETYNEQFF. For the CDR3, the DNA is TGTGCCAGCAGTTTATTGGGAGTCACGGAAACCTACAATGAGCAGTTCTTC.

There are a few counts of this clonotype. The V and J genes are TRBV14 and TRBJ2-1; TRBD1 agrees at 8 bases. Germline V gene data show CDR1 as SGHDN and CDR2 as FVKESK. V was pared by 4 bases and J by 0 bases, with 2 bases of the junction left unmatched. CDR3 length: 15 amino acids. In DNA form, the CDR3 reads TGTGCCAGCAGCCCCCAGGGGGCCTCCTACAATGAGCAGTTCTTC. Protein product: CASSPQGASYNEQFF.

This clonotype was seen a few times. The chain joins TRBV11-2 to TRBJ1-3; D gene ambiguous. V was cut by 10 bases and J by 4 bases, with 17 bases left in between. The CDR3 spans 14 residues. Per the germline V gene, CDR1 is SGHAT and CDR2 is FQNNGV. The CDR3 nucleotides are TGTGCCACAGAGTACCGTGGGAAAGGAAACACCATATATTTT. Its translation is CATEYRGKGNTIYF. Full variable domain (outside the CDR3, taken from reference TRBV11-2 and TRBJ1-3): EAGVAQSPRYKIIEKRQSVAFWCNPISGHATLYWYQQILGQGPKLLIQFQNNGVVDDSQLPKDRFSAERLKGVDSTLKIQPAKLEDSAVYLCATEYRGKGNTIYFGEGSWLTVV.

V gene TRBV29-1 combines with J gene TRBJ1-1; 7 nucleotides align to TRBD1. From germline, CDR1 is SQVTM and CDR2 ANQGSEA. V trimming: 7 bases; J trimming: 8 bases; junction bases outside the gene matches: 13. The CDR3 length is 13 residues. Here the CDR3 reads CSAEGGSGTEAFF. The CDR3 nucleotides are TGCAGCGCCGAAGGGGGCTCAGGGACCGAAGCTTTCTTT.